This T cell receptor beta chain was sequenced during a study of blood T cell repertoires in COVID-19 (dated by TCRdb to about 2020). Concerning the study at large: Samples covering the acute and convalescent phases of COVID-19 were provided by collaborators in the United States, Italy and Spain. The prospective study material was composed of cDNA or gDNA derived from T cells, B-cell-depleted T cells, or PBMCs. Deeply sampled blood TCRbeta repertoires from subjects exposed to, actively infected with, or recovered from COVID-19 were included in the dataset. The repertoires were released in a freely available public database meant as a resource for research on the immune response to SARS-CoV-2. Samples were obtained from the ongoing ImmuneRACE study (first 160 participants) and from some 1,300 subjects provided by 6 global collaborators. Sample metadata almost always included a de-identified subject ID, COVID-19 status, age in years and sex. HLA class I and class II types, where available, came from metadata supplied by the sample provider rather than from assay-based typing.

Note on this clone: Which antigen it targets is not known. Base qualities are not provided; no much larger clone lies one nucleotide away.

What the research found in general, with its limitations: The amount of clinical and demographic metadata varied by source and participant and was provided uncurated.

Each collaborating institution followed its own protocols to collect whole blood in K2EDTA tubes. For TCRbeta analysis, collaborators shipped samples in one of three forms: frozen whole blood, isolated PBMCs, or DNA extracted from either of those sample types. Taken from cysteine to phenylalanine, the CDR3 has 15 residues. The entry retains the CDR3 DNA only, 45 bases that are in frame from base 1. Germline trimming: 5 bases from V, 0 bases from J; junction bases outside gene matches: 6. CDR1 and CDR2 are drawn from the germline V gene: SGHVS, FNYEAQ. TCRbeta CDR3 regions were amplified from genomic DNA using the immunoSEQ Assay, a bias-controlled multiplex PCR. Per the authors' processing: Nucleated cell counts per sample were estimated from amplification of reference gene primers within the assay. To quantify the absolute abundance of each unique TCRbeta CDR3 rearrangement, sequence reads were collapsed and filtered. Productive Simpson clonality was computed per sample as the square root of Simpson's diversity index over productive rearrangements. In its TCRdb copy, this immuneACCESS table keeps in-frame sequences only and misses some clones. Where compared with another copy, unresolved V genes explain less than half of these, and the others have no known cause. V and J calls and clone size are those listed in that table; D and trimming were worked out from the DNA. The sample table contains over 70,000 clones; only one count was recorded for 91% of them. Jointly, the top ten make up about 2.5% of the sample.

The TCR originated in a human donor with active COVID-19. The donor label of this sample is uncertain. Sequenced input: peripheral blood. The chain was built from TRBV7-6 and TRBJ2-7; 8 of the junction bases match TRBD1. The CDR3 amino acid sequence is: CASSAVDRVSYEQYF. The DNA sequence reads TGTGCCAGCAGCGCAGTGGACAGGGTCTCCTACGAGCAGTACTTC.